Listed here is a single T cell receptor beta chain. Antigen: not known. The data are from a study of T cells in Graves' hyperthyroidism and ophthalmopathy. Study-wide context: Prior to any treatment, at the point of initial diagnosis, peripheral blood was collected. Notes on the study in general: Blood also contained most expanded thyroid clonotypes above 0.001.

Researchers took RNA transcripts and amplified the TCR beta CDR3 regions from them. HTBI primers were used for first-round RT-PCR of the TCR CDR3. MiXCR was run by TCRdb on the multiplex PCR reads, yielding one entry per CDR3 protein. The data hold hundreds of thousands of distinct CDR3 sequences, with 38% observed a single time. The germline V gene encodes CDR1 LNHNV and CDR2 YYDKDF (reference sequence). The CDR3 runs to 14 residues. Patients aged 18 to 65 had newly diagnosed hyperthyroidism lasting under 2 months. The receptor was derived from a man aged 18 to 35 with Graves' hyperthyroidism. The chain recombines TRBV15 with TRBJ2-5, with D possibly being TRBD2 (6 bases). Gene TRBJ2-1 matches the end of the DNA better, so the J call may be wrong. Sequencing was carried out using blood. The CDR3 nucleotides read TGTGCCACCACCCTGGGGGGCTCCTACAATGAGCAGTTCTTC. It codes for CATTLGGSYNEQFF.